The clone carrying this T cell receptor (beta chain) was counted ten times or more. CDR3 length: 16 residues. The ends lost 6 bases at V and 4 bases at J; junction bases unmatched: 9. The germline gives CDR1 ENHRY, CDR2 SYGVKD. TCRdb re-derived calls from the 5' RACE reads in MiXCR, one entry per CDR3 protein. Of hundreds of thousands of distinct CDR3 sequences in the sample, approximately 21% are singletons; the top ten hold about 4.5%. The data stem from a study of identical twins. This same sample was also part of a study on T cells expressing NK-cell markers. That source adds: Each of 6 or 7 donors carried dominant NKG2C+ clonotypes accounting for roughly 1.0-7.5% of CD8+ T cells.

The chain carries TRBV10-3 and TRBJ2-3, with 11 bases matching TRBD2. Sequencing used PBMCs. The TCR originated in a woman aged 18-35 years in good health. The chain's CDR3 is CAIRQTGTSGSDTQYF. The DNA of the CDR3 is TGTGCCATCAGACAGACCGGGACTAGCGGTTCAGATACGCAGTATTTT.